This is a list of T cell receptor beta chains from one sample in a study of breast tumors, draining lymph nodes, adjacent tissues. MiXCR, run by TCRdb on the multiplex PCR reads, gives a single entry per CDR3 protein. The sample gives about 270,000 distinct CDR3 sequences, about 33% of which show up once; more than 0.85% is in the top ten. Sequences were obtained from axillary lymph node tissue. These receptors came from a female donor with breast cancer. Some clones in this sample may be carry-over from other donors' samples. The CDR3 runs from the conserved cysteine through the conserved F or W. The order of the fields is CDR3 length, D gene, V gene, J gene, clone size, CDR3 protein, CDR3 DNA. The D gene is left open where the match is weak. The size of a clone is reported for some rows only, either as once, few or many, or as a class for expanded clones.

20,TRBD2,TRBV20-1,TRBJ2-1,-,CSARVSRPPSGRSIYNEQFF,TGCAGTGCTAGAGTTTCGAGACCGCCTAGCGGGAGATCCATATACAATGAGCAGTTCTTC
14,TRBD1,TRBV7-6,TRBJ1-3,many,CASSPTGAGNTIYF,TGTGCCAGCAGTCCGACAGGGGCTGGAAACACCATATATTTT
13,TRBD1,TRBV6-2/TRBV6-3,TRBJ2-1,-,CASSSDRDNEQFF,TGTGCCAGCAGTTCCGACAGGGACAATGAGCAGTTCTTC
13,TRBD2,TRBV13,TRBJ2-1,many,CASSSLRLAEEFF,TGTGCCAGCAGCTCCCTGCGACTAGCGGAAGAGTTCTTC
17,TRBD1,TRBV24-1,TRBJ2-1,many,CATSDGRGGALNNEQFF,TGTGCCACCAGTGATGGCCGAGGGGGCGCCTTGAACAATGAGCAGTTCTTC
15,TRBD2,TRBV5-4,TRBJ2-3,-,CASSLASGNVDTQYF,TGTGCCAGCAGCTTGGCTAGCGGGAATGTAGATACGCAGTATTTT
16,-,TRBV11-3,TRBJ2-5,few,CASSLGWSGRAETQYF,TGTGCCAGCAGCTTAGGGTGGAGCGGGCGGGCGGAGACCCAGTACTTC
14,-,TRBV3-1,TRBJ1-6,many,CASSQVSRYSPLHF,TGTGCCAGCAGCCAAGTTAGTAGGTACTCACCCCTCCACTTT
14,TRBD2,TRBV28,TRBJ2-1,few,CASNTLAGINEQFF,TGTGCCAGCAATACTCTAGCGGGTATCAATGAGCAGTTCTTC
11,-,TRBV2,TRBJ2-2,many,CASSIGGELFF,TGTGCCAGCAGCATCGGGGGGGAGCTGTTTTTT
16,-,TRBV9,TRBJ2-3,-,CASSWDSQGGPDTQYF,TGTGCCAGCAGCTGGGACTCTCAAGGGGGCCCAGATACGCAGTATTTT
14,TRBD2,TRBV10-3,TRBJ2-5,many,CAIATSGSEETQYF,TGTGCCATAGCGACTAGCGGGAGCGAGGAGACCCAGTACTTC
17,-,TRBV10-3,TRBJ2-3,many,CAISESRASTITDTQYF,TGTGCCATCAGTGAGTCCAGGGCCAGTACTATCACGGATACGCAGTATTTT
15,TRBD1,TRBV3-1,TRBJ2-7,-,CASSRTGTGVYEQYF,TGTGCCAGCAGCCGGACCGGGACAGGGGTGTACGAGCAGTACTTC
14,TRBD2,TRBV12-5,TRBJ2-3,many,CASSVGGDADTQYF,TGTGCTAGCTCAGTCGGGGGGGATGCAGATACGCAGTATTTT
12,-,TRBV10-2,TRBJ2-7,-,CASSAGSYEQYF,TGCGCCAGCAGCGCAGGTTCCTACGAGCAGTACTTC
15,-,TRBV4-3,TRBJ2-3,many,CASSQDMLVTDTQYF,TGCGCCAGCAGCCAAGATATGTTGGTTACAGATACGCAGTATTTT
15,-,TRBV25-1,TRBJ2-3,-,CASTPYAGLTDTQYF,TGTGCCAGCACCCCTTATGCGGGACTCACAGATACGCAGTATTTT